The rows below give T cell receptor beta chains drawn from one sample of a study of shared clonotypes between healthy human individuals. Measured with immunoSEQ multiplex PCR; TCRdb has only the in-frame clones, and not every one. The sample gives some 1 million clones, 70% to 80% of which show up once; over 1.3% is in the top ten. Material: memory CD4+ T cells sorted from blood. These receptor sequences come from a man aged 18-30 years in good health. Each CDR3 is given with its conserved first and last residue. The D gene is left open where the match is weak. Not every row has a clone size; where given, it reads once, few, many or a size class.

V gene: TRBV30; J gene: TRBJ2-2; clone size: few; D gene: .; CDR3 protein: CAWIGRGTGELFF; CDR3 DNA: TGTGCCTGGATAGGCAGGGGCACCGGGGAGCTGTTTTTT
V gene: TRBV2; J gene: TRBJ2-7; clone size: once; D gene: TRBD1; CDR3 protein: CASRDRLGYEQYF; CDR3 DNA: TGTGCCAGCAGGGACAGGCTGGGGTACGAGCAGTACTTC
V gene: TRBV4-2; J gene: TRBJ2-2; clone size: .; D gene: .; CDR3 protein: CASSQGAGNTGELFF; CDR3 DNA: TGTGCCAGCAGCCAAGGCGCGGGGAACACCGGGGAGCTGTTTTTT
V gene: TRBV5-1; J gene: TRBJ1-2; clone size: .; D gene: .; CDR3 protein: CASSLEGISGYTF; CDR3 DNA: TGCGCCAGCAGCTTGGAGGGAATTAGTGGCTACACCTTC
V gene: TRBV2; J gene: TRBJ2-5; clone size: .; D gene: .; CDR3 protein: CASRAGVRETQYF; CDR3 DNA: TGTGCCAGCAGGGCAGGGGTAAGAGAGACCCAGTACTTC
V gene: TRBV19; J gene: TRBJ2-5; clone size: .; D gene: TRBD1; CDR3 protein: CASSIMGQGGETQYF; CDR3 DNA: TGTGCCAGTAGTATAATGGGACAGGGGGGAGAGACCCAGTACTTC
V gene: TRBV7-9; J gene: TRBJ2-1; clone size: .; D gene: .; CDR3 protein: CASGLPGFEQFF; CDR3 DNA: TGTGCCAGCGGCCTCCCAGGGTTTGAGCAGTTCTTC
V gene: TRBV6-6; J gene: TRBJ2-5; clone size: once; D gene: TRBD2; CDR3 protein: CASREGLAGGETQYF; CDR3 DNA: TGTGCCAGCAGGGAGGGGCTAGCGGGAGGGGAGACCCAGTACTTC
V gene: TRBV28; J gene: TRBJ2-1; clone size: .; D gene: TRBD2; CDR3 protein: CASSPTVGGAIDNEQFF; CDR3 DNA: TGTGCCAGCAGTCCTACCGTCGGGGGGGCCATCGACAATGAGCAGTTCTTC
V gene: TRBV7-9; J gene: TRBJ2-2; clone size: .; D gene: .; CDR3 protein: CASSFTSGELFF; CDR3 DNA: TGTGCCAGCAGCTTTACTAGCGGGGAGCTGTTTTTT
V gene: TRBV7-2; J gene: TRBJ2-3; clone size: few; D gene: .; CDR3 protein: CASSFLTDTQYF; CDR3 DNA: TGTGCCAGCAGCTTCCTCACAGATACGCAGTATTTT
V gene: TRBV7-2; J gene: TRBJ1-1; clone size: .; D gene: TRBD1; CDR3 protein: CASSQDRGLEAFF; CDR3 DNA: TGTGCCAGCAGCCAGGACAGGGGCCTTGAAGCTTTCTTT
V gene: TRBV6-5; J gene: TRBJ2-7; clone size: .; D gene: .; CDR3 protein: CASSYSQYEQYF; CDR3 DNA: TGTGCCAGCAGTTACTCACAGTACGAGCAGTACTTC
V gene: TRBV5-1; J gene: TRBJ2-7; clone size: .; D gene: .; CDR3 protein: CASSLNGDEQYF; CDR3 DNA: TGCGCCAGCAGCTTGAACGGAGACGAGCAGTACTTC
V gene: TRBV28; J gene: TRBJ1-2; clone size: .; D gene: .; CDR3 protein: CASTVGGQVYGYTF; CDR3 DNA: TGTGCCAGCACCGTCGGGGGGCAAGTCTATGGCTACACCTTC
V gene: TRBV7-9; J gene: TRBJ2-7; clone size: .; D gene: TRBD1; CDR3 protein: CASSFGQVLGDEQYF; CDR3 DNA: TGTGCCAGCAGCTTCGGACAGGTCCTTGGAGACGAGCAGTACTTC
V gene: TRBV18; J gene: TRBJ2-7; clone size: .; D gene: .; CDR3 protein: CASSPGDGREQYF; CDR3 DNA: TGTGCCAGCTCACCAGGGGACGGTCGCGAGCAGTACTTC
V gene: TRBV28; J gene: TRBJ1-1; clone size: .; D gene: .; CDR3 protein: CASNTLRRRETEAFF; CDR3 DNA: TGTGCCAGCAATACCCTCAGGAGAAGGGAGACTGAAGCTTTCTTT
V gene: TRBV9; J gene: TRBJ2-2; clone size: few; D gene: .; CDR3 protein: CASSVPANTGELFF; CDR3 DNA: TGTGCCAGCAGCGTGCCCGCGAACACCGGGGAGCTGTTTTTT
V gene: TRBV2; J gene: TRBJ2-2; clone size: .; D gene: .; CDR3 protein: CASSGLTTGELFF; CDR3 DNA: TGTGCCAGCAGTGGACTAACCACCGGGGAGCTGTTTTTT
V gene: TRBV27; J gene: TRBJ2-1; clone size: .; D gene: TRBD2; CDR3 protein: CASRTSGLPNEQFF; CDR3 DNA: TGTGCCAGCCGGACTAGCGGGCTCCCTAATGAGCAGTTCTTC
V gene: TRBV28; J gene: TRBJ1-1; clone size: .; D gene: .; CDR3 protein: CAREGGLTEAFF; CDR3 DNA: TGTGCCAGGGAAGGGGGGCTCACTGAAGCTTTCTTT
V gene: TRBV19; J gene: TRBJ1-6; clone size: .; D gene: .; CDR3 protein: CASSESSYNSPLHF; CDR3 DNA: TGTGCCAGTAGCGAAAGCTCCTATAATTCACCCCTCCACTTT
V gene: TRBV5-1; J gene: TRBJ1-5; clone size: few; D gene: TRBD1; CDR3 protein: CASSATGGGQPQHF; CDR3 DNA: TGCGCCAGCAGCGCCACAGGGGGCGGGCAGCCCCAGCATTTT
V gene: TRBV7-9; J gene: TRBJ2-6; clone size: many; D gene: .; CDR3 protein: CASADYPPHSGANVLTF; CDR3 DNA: TGTGCCAGCGCCGACTACCCTCCCCACTCTGGGGCCAACGTCCTGACTTTC
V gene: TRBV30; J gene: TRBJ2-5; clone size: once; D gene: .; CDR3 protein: CACSGVAGQGKRETQYF; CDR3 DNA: TGTGCCTGTAGTGGGGTCGCGGGGCAGGGTAAGAGAGAGACCCAGTACTTC
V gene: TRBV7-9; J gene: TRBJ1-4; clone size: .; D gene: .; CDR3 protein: CASSLEGGLGEKLFF; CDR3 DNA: TGTGCCAGCAGCTTAGAGGGAGGGTTGGGTGAAAAACTGTTTTTT
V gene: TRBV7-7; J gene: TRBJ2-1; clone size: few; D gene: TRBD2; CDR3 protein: CASSRGLAGVGNEQFF; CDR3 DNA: TGTGCTAGCAGCCGGGGACTAGCGGGAGTGGGCAATGAGCAGTTCTTC
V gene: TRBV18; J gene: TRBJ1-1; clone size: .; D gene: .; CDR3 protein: CASSPAARGNTEAFF; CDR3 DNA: TGTGCCAGCTCACCGGCGGCGAGGGGAAACACTGAAGCTTTCTTT
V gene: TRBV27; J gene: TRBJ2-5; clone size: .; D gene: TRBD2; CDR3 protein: CASSPSGGGRPETQYF; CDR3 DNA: TGTGCCAGCAGTCCCAGCGGGGGGGGCCGTCCAGAGACCCAGTACTTC
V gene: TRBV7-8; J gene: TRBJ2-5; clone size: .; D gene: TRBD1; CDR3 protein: CASSLRDRVETQYF; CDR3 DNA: TGTGCCAGCAGCTTAAGGGACAGGGTAGAGACCCAGTACTTC
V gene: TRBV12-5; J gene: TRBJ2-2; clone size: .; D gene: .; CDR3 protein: CASGSGASELGELFF; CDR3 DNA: TGTGCTAGTGGTTCTGGAGCTTCGGAGCTCGGGGAGCTGTTTTTT
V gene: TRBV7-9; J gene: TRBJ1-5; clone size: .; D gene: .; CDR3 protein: CASSTESNQPQHF; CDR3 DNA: TGTGCCAGCAGCACGGAAAGCAATCAGCCCCAGCATTTT
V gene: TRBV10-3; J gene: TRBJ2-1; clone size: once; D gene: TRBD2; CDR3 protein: CAIKTSGGVYNEQFF; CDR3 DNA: TGTGCCATCAAGACTAGCGGGGGGGTCTACAATGAGCAGTTCTTC
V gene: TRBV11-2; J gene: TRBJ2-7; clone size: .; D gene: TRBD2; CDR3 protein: CASSFSGSLSYEQYF; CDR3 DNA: TGTGCCAGCAGCTTTAGCGGGAGTTTGTCCTACGAGCAGTACTTC
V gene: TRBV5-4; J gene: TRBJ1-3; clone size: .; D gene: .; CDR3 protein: CASSLNQGAGNTIYF; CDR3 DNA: TGTGCCAGCAGCCTAAATCAGGGAGCGGGAAACACCATATATTTT
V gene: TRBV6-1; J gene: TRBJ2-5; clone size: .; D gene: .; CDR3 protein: CASSDFPGTQYF; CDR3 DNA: TGTGCCAGCAGTGATTTTCCTGGGACCCAGTACTTC
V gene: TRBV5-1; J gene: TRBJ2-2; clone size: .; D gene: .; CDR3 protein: CASSDGTGNTGELFF; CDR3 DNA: TGCGCCAGCAGCGATGGGACTGGGAACACCGGGGAGCTGTTTTTT
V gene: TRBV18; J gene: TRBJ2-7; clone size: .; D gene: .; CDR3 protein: CASSPNGGYEQYF; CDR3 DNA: TGTGCCAGCTCACCCAACGGGGGCTACGAGCAGTACTTC
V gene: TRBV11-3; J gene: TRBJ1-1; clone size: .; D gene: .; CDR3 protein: CASSLSGRDTEAFF; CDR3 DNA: TGTGCCAGCAGCTTATCGGGGCGGGACACTGAAGCTTTCTTT
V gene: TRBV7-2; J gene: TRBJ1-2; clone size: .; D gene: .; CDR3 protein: CASSLRAATNYGYTF; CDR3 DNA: TGTGCCAGCAGCTTACGGGCCGCCACTAACTATGGCTACACCTTC
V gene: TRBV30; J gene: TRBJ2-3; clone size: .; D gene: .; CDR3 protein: CAWSNMRLDTQYF; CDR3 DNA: TGTGCCTGGAGTAACATGAGGCTAGATACGCAGTATTTT
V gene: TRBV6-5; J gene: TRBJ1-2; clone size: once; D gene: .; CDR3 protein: CASSYSPHYGYTF; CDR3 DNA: TGTGCCAGCAGTTACTCCCCCCACTATGGCTACACCTTC
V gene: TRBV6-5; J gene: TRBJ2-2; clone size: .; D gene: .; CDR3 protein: CASRAGQGGTGELFF; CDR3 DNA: TGTGCCAGCAGGGCCGGACAGGGAGGGACCGGGGAGCTGTTTTTT
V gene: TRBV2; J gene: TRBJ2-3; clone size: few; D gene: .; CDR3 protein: CASSLAGSSTDTQYF; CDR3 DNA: TGTGCCAGCAGTCTGGCGGGGTCTAGCACAGATACGCAGTATTTT
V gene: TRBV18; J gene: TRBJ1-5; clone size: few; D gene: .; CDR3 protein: CASSPTGGVQPQHF; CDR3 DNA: TGTGCCAGCTCACCAACCGGGGGCGTTCAGCCCCAGCATTTT
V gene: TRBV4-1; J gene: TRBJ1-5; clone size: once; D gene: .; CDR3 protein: CASSQDEGSNQPQHF; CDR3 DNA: TGCGCCAGCAGCCAAGATGAGGGTAGCAATCAGCCCCAGCATTTT
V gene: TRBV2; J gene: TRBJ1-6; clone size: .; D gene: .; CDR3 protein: CASSEINIVNSPLHF; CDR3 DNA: TGTGCCAGCAGTGAGATAAACATCGTAAATTCACCCCTCCACTTT
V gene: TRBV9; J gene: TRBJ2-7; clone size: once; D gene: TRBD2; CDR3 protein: CASSVGTSVEREQYF; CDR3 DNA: TGTGCCAGCAGCGTAGGTACTAGCGTTGAGAGGGAGCAGTACTTC
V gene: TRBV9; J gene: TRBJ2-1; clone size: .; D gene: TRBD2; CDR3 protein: CASSTAGGTFNEQFF; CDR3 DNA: TGTGCCAGCAGCACCGCGGGGGGGACCTTCAATGAGCAGTTCTTC
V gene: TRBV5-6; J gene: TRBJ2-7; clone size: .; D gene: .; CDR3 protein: CASSLRDLPYEQYF; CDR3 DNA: TGTGCCAGCAGCTTAAGGGACTTACCATACGAGCAGTACTTC
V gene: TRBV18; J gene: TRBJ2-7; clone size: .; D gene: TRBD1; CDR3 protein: CASSATGGPMNF; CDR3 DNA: TGTGCCAGCTCAGCGACAGGGGGTCCTATGAACTTC
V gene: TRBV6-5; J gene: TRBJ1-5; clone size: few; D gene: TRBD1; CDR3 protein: CASSKGTGLTQHF; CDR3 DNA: TGTGCCAGCAGTAAAGGGACAGGGTTAACCCAGCATTTT
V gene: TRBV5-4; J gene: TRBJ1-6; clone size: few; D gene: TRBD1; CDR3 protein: CASSIGQGGFNSPLHF; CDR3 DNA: TGTGCCAGCAGCATCGGACAGGGCGGGTTTAATTCACCCCTCCACTTT
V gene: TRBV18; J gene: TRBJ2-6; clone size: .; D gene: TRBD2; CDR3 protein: CASSPGGESGANVLTF; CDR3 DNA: TGTGCCAGCTCACCGGGGGGGGAGTCTGGGGCCAACGTCCTGACTTTC